The entry below describes one T cell receptor (beta chain). In this sample, this clonotype turned up many times. Its antigen target is currently unknown. No quality values exist for individual bases; no much larger clone is one base distant. Hyperthyroidism patients were newly diagnosed, with disease duration under 2 months, and aged 18 to 65 years. Patients with uncontrolled infections, other autoimmune diseases, pregnancy or lactation were excluded. Diagnoses relied on clinical symptoms, serum thyroxine and TRAb, thyroid ultrasound and orbital computed tomography. For progressor patients, blood was drawn at the first diagnosis of hyperthyroidism, before any ophthalmopathy symptoms had appeared. Ficoll-Paque density gradient centrifugation was used to isolate PBMCs from about 9.4 ml of fresh peripheral blood. Progressor patients were initially diagnosed with Graves' hyperthyroidism and developed ophthalmopathy during follow-up. Trizol reagent was used to extract total RNA, and RNA quality was then checked on an Agilent 2100 Bioanalyzer.

TCR beta CDR3 regions were amplified from RNA transcripts. The first round of RT-PCR for the TCR CDR3 was performed with the HTBI primer set and the Qiagen OneStep RT-PCR kit. A second multiplex PCR round built the libraries, followed by size selection and purification. Libraries were sequenced paired-end with 100 bp reads on an Illumina HiSeq2000. The authors processed their data as follows. SOAPnuke was used to process the raw data, throwing out any read that contained adapters or uncalled bases, had a mean Phred below 15, or lacked an exact constant-primer or identifier match. COPE v1.2.5 was used to merge high-quality paired reads, and clonotypes were defined as unique nucleotide sequences. MiTCR v1.1 was used to align clonotypes to the IMGT TRBV, TRBD and TRBJ reference segments. The analysis was restricted to V-J combinations with a frequency above 0.0001, which together covered around 99% of the repertoires. The TCS score was defined as the ratio of F50 (clonal expansion) to E x V (chaos), calculated using BLOSUM62-based TCRdist between CDR3 peptides within each V-J. Welch's t-statistics and random forest reduced several hundred V-J features to roughly 13, which were used in a naive Bayes classifier (R e1071). TCRdb reanalyzed the raw reads on its own, using fastp at Q25 for trimming and MiXCR for clone calling, and kept in-frame beta chains. Rows with one shared CDR3 protein collapse into an entry with the most common genes and DNA. The V and J calls here are based on TCRdb, not the publication. The sample records hundreds of thousands of distinct CDR3 sequences, 15% to 20% of which are singletons. Over 15% of the sample is held by the ten biggest clonotypes.

The CDR3 spans 12 residues, from the cysteine through the phenylalanine. Only CDR3 DNA is held: 36 bases, read in frame from base 1. V was cut back by 2 bases and J by 4 bases, leaving a gap of 9 bases between them. According to the germline V gene (reference sequence), CDR1 reads DFQATT and CDR2 reads SNEGSKA. This sample is drawn from a study of T cells in Graves' hyperthyroidism and ophthalmopathy (dated by TCRdb to between 2018 and 2021). Background on the whole study: Peripheral blood was sampled at the time of initial diagnosis, prior to any treatment. To identify distinguishing TCR V-J signatures, a discovery cohort of 90 to 100 patients was used, comprising 40 to 45 with Graves' ophthalmopathy and around 57 with stable Graves' hyperthyroidism. Prospective prediction of ophthalmopathy was tested in an independent validation cohort of approximately 18 hyperthyroidism patients and 17 patients who later progressed to ophthalmopathy. The roughly 90 discovery patients were divided at random into training and test sets in a 7:3 ratio. In more than 5 Graves' hyperthyroidism patients, the study also compared T-cell repertoires from thyroid tissue with T-cell repertoires from blood. After blood sampling, hyperthyroidism patients were treated with methimazole at a starting dose of 30 mg daily, and ophthalmopathy patients were treated with high-dose intravenous methylprednisolone. According to the paper, TCR Vbeta CDR3 sequencing was carried out on approximately 140 peripheral blood samples, which came from around 43 ophthalmopathy, under 85 hyperthyroidism and approximately 17 progressor patients. Points the paper makes about the study in general: No statistical method was used to set the sample size in advance, and investigators knew the group allocation. Most expanded thyroid clonotypes (frequency above 0.001) were also detected in blood, suggesting blood repertoires may reflect thyroid immune responses. Ophthalmopathy was separated from stable hyperthyroidism by a 13 V-J signature model, with about 86% sensitivity and about 81% specificity obtained in cross-validation and 80%/75% obtained in testing. In validation, the model predicted progression to ophthalmopathy with over 60% sensitivity and over 72% specificity, a median of about six months before onset.

The receptor comes from a woman in her forties or fifties with Graves' hyperthyroidism that later progressed to Graves' ophthalmopathy. The V and J segments used are TRBV20-1 and TRBJ2-7; possibly the D gene is TRBD1, per 5 matching bases. What was sequenced was blood. The sequenced DNA: TGCAGTGCTAGACCGGACATGTACGAGCAGTACTTC. Its product reads: CSARPDMYEQYF.